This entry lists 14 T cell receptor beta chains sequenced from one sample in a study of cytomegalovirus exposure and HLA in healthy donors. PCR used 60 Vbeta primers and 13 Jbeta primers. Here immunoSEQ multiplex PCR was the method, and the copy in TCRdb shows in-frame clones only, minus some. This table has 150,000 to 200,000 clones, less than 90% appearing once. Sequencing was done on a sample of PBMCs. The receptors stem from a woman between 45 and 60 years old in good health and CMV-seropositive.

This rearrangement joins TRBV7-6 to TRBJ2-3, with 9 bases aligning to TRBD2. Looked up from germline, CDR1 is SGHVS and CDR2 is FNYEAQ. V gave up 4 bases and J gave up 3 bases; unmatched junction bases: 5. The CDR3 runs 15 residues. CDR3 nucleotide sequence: TGTGCCAGCAGCTCCCTAGCGGGAAGAACAGATACGCAGTATTTT. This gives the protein CASSSLAGRTDTQYF.

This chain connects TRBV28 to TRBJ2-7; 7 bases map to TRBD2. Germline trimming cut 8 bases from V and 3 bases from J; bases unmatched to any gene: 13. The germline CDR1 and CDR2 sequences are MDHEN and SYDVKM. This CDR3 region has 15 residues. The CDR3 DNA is TGTGCCAGCGATACCCAGGGCGGGAGCCGCTACGAGCAGTACTTC. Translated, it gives CASDTQGGSRYEQYF.

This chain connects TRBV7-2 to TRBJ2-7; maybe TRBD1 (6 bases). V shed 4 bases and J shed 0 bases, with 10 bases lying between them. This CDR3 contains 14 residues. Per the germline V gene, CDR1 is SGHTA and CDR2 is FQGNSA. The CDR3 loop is CASSWGRSSYEQYF. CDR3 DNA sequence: TGTGCCAGCAGCTGGGGGCGGAGCTCCTACGAGCAGTACTTC.

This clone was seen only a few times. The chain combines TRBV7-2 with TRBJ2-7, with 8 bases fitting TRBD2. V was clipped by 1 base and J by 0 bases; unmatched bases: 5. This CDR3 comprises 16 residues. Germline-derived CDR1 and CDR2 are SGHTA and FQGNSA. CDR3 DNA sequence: TGTGCCAGCAGCTTAGGATCGGGAGGGATCTCCTACGAGCAGTACTTC. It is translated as CASSLGSGGISYEQYF.

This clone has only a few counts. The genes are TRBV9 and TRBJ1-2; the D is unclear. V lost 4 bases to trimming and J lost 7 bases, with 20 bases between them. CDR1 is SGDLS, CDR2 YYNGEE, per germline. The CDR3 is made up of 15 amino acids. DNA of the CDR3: TGTGCCAGCAGCCCTACTTGGTCGCAGGTTGGTGGCTACACCTTC. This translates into CASSPTWSQVGGYTF. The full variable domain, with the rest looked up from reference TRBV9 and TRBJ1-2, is DSGVTQTPKHLITATGQRVTLRCSPRSGDLSVYWYQQSLDQGLQFLIQYYNGEERAKGNILERFSAQQFPDLHSELNLSSLELGDSALYFCASSPTWSQVGGYTFGSGTRLTVV.

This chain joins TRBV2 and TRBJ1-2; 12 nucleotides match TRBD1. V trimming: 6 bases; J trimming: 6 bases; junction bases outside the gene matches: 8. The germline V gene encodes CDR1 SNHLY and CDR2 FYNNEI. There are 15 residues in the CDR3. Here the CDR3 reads CASRVGQGALDGYTF. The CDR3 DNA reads TGTGCCAGCAGGGTGGGACAGGGGGCTCTGGATGGCTACACCTTC.

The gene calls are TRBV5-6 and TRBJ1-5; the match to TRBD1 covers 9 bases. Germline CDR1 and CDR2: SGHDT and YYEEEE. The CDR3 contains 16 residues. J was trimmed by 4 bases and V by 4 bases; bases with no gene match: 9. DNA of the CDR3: TGTGCCAGCAGCCTTGGGACAGGGTGGGTGAATCAGCCCCAGCATTTT. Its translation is CASSLGTGWVNQPQHF.

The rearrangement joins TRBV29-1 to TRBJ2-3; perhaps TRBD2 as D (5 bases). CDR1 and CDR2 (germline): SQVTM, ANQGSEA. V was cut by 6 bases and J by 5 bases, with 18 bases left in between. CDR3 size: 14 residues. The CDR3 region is CSVADYTRLDTQYF. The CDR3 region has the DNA TGCAGCGTCGCTGACTACACCAGGCTAGATACGCAGTATTTT.

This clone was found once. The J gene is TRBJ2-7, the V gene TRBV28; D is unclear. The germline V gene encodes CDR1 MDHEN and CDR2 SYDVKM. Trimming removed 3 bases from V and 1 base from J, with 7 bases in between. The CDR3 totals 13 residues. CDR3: CASSLGRSYEQYF. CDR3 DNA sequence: TGTGCCAGCAGTTTGGGCAGGTCCTACGAGCAGTACTTC.

In DNA, the CDR3 is TGTGCCAGCAGTCGACTAGCGGGAGCCTACGAGCAGTACTTC. It translates to CASSRLAGAYEQYF. This sequence joins TRBV7-8 and TRBJ2-7; 12 bases fit TRBD2. This CDR3 has 14 amino acids. Trimming took 6 bases from V and 2 from J; bases not matched to a gene: 2. Per germline, CDR1 SGHVS and CDR2 FQNEAQ.

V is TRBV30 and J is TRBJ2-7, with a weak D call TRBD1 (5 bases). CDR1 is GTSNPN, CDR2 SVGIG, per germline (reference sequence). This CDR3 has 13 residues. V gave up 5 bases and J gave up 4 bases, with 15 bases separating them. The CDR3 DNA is TGTGCCTGGCAGAGACAGTTAGATTACGAGCAGTACTTC. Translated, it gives CAWQRQLDYEQYF.

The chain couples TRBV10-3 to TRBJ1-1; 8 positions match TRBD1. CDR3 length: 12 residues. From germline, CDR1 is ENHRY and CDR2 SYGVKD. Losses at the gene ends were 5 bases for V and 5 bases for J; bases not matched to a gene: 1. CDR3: CAISTGGTEAFF. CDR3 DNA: TGTGCCATCAGTACAGGGGGGACTGAAGCTTTCTTT.

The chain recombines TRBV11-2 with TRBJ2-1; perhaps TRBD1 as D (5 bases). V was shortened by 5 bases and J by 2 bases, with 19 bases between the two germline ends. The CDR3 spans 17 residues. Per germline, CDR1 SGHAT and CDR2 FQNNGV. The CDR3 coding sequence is TGTGCCAGCAGCCTCAGAGGTGTCCAGGGTGCCTACAATGAGCAGTTCTTC. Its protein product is CASSLRGVQGAYNEQFF.

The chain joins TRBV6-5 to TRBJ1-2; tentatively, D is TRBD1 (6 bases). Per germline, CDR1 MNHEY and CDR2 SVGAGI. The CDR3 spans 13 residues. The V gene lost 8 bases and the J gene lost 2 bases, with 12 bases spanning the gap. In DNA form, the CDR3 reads TGTGCCAGCCGTCCAGGGGCGAACTATGGCTACACCTTC. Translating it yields CASRPGANYGYTF.